This T cell receptor (delta chain) was captured in a study of delta chains in infants with herpesvirus infections (dated by TCRdb to about 2023). Broadly, across the study: To characterize gammadelta T cell responses to primary cytomegalovirus (CMV) infection, researchers prospectively followed a birth cohort of Ugandan infants starting at birth. Infant blood samples fell into approximate age groups of 1.5, 4, 8 and 12 months. In infants who were infected with CMV after birth, the study searched for a public fetal Vdelta1/Vgamma8 gammadelta TCR clonotype. Belgian fetal and cord blood gammadelta TCR data that had been published previously were included solely for comparison and were not produced in this cohort. gammadelta TCRs were sequenced from PBMC of 18 CMV-infected infants (one congenitally infected) and roughly eight CMV-uninfected infants with enough sample available.

To prepare the library, RT-PCR was applied. PBMC RNA was reverse transcribed with SuperScript II using gamma-chain- and delta-chain-specific primers to generate TCR cDNA. After purification with AMPure XP beads, the cDNA was amplified and indexed with Illumina adapters using the Nextera XT Index Kit. gammadelta TCR libraries were sequenced on an Illumina MiSeq with a V2 300-cycle kit. The authors' analysis ran thus. Using MiXCR v2.1.12, CDR3 sequences were assembled, and reads were mapped onto D, J and V genes obtained from GenBank. Repertoire analyses of the CDR3 clonotypes were performed with VDJtools v1.2.1. After TCRdb called clones again from the public reads with CATT, rows with identical DNA were merged. These V and J calls rely on TCRdb rather than the paper's analysis. A total of over 950 delta-chain clones appear in this sample, approximately 29% of them only once. The ten largest clones take up 6.8% of the sample.

CDR3 length: 22 amino acids, cysteine to phenylalanine. The only DNA kept is the CDR3, 66 bases in frame from the first base. CDR1 and CDR2 (TSWWSYY, QGS) derive from the germline V gene. V is pruned by 1 base and J by 0 bases, leaving 21 bases of the junction without a gene match. This clone is identified as large (0.1 to 1%). Its cognate antigen has yet to be identified. No quality values exist for individual bases; no much larger clone is one base distant. Results the study describes overall, beyond this receptor: The public clonotype was found only at the first time point after infection and was absent in uninfected infants and in those infected after 120 days. Of approximately 19 CMV-infected infants, several carried the public Vdelta1 clonotype: the congenitally infected infant plus three who were infected postnatally before 120 days of age. Within Vdelta1 cells, the frequency of the public clonotype appeared to be inversely correlated with age at infection and to decay rapidly, seemingly not persisting past roughly two months. The public clonotype might still be present below the detection limit in CMV-uninfected infants. A small sample size and the lack of race- or environment-matched controls were noted by the authors, because CMV is acquired by nearly all Ugandans before adulthood.

In Kampala, Uganda, pregnant women receiving prenatal care were recruited and their infants were enrolled, and documentation of maternal HIV status was required. Weekly visits were made to families, and infant clinical information, oral swabs and peripheral blood were collected beginning at 6 weeks of age and every 4 months thereafter. Blood was drawn into heparin tubes, and PBMC were isolated via Ficoll-Paque density gradient centrifugation and then cryopreserved. The sequence was collected from a human donor who was a Ugandan infant, either HIV-exposed or HIV-unexposed (not recorded which). Here the chain combines TRDV1 and TRDJ1; TRDD2 lines up with 9 middle nucleotides. The sequences come from peripheral blood, collected at time point 1 of longitudinal follow-up. The DNA sequence is TGTGCTCTTGGGGAACCCCGCCTTCCTACGAGGGCTGGAGGTATTTACACCGATAAACTCATCTTT. This sequence encodes CALGEPRLPTRAGGIYTDKLIF.